This T cell receptor beta chain was retrieved from a study of blood T cell repertoires in COVID-19. Libraries were prepared by immunoSEQ multiplex PCR; TCRdb keeps only in-frame clonotypes and omits some of them. Altogether roughly 250,000 clones are present, around 90% being singletons, with the ten largest covering around 1.8%. Germline values: CDR1 KGHSH, CDR2 LQKENI. V lost 6 bases to trimming and J lost 7 bases, with 12 bases between them. The CDR3 totals 13 residues. The sequenced sample was PBMCs or T cells enriched from blood (not recorded which). V usage is TRBV18 and J usage is TRBJ2-2; perhaps TRBD1 as D (5 bases). The origin of this receptor is a woman younger than 35 who had recovered from COVID-19. The CDR3 DNA reads TGTGCCAGCTCTCCCAGGGATTTCGGGGAGCTGTTTTTT. Translated: CASSPRDFGELFF.